This TCR beta chain is drawn from a study of cytomegalovirus exposure and HLA in healthy donors. The PCR employed 60 Vbeta primers together with 13 Jbeta primers. Profiling relied on immunoSEQ multiplex PCR, and the TCRdb table lists in-frame clones only, not all of them. Among approximately 150,000 clones listed, more than 60% were seen once. This clone was seen more than once but under ten times. Trimming at V came to 3 bases and at J to 11 bases, leaving 5 bases not matched to a gene. The CDR3 sequence is 15 residues long. Germline lookup yields CDR1 KGHSH and CDR2 LQKENI. This chain uses TRBV18 with TRBJ1-6; 12 bases map to TRBD1. The receptor's source is a man in his forties in good health and CMV-seropositive. The sequenced material came from PBMCs. The CDR3 sequence: CASSPGTGGQAPLHF. The CDR3 DNA is TGTGCCAGCTCACCCGGGACAGGGGGCCAGGCACCCCTCCACTTT.